The subject of this entry is one TCR beta chain. Its antigen is not known. The CDR3 totals 17 residues. V was clipped by 0 bases and J by 4 bases, with 15 bases between them. The germline gives CDR1 MGHRA, CDR2 YSYEKL. Primers for the PCR totalled 60 Vbeta and 13 Jbeta. Some clones are missing from TCRdb's copy, which holds only in-frame ones; the method was immunoSEQ multiplex PCR. The sample includes fewer than 110,000 clones, 60% to 75% of them seen just once. This entry belongs to a study of cytomegalovirus exposure and HLA in healthy donors. About the research overall: Around 79 million unique TCRs, all from HLA-typed donors, were included in an early release of the data. General observations from the study: In a later analysis, the majority of CMV-associated beta chains seemingly showed HLA restriction.

The chain carries TRBV4-1 and TRBJ2-2; weak D call: TRBD1 (6 bases). Sequenced: PBMCs. The clonotype was recovered from a man aged 30-40 years in good health and CMV-seronegative. This chain's CDR3 is CASSQDLGGRGTGELFF. The CDR3 region has the DNA TGCGCCAGCAGCCAAGATCTTGGGGGCCGGGGCACCGGGGAGCTGTTTTTT.